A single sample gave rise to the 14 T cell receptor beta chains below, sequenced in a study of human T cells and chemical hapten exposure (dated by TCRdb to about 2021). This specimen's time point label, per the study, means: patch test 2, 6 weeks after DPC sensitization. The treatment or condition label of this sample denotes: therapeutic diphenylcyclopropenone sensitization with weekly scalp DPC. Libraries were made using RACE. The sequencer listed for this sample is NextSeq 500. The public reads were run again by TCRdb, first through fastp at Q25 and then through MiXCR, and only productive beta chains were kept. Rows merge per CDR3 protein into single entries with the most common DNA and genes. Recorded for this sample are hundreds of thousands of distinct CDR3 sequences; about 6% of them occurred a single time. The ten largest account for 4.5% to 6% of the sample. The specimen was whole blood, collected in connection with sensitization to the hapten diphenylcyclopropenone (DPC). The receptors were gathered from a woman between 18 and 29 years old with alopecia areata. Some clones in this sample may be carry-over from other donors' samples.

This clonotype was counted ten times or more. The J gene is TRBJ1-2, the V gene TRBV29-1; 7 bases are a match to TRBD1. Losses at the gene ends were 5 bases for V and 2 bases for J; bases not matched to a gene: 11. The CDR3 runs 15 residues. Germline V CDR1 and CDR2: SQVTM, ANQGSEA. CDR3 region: CSVRGLSEGNYGYTF. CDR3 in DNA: TGCAGCGTTAGGGGGCTATCTGAGGGAAACTATGGCTACACCTTC.

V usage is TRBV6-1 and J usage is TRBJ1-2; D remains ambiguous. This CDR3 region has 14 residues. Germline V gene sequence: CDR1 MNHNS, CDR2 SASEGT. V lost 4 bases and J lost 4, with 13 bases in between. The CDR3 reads CASSVEGGSYGYTF. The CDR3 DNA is TGTGCCAGCAGTGTGGAGGGAGGGAGCTATGGCTACACCTTC.

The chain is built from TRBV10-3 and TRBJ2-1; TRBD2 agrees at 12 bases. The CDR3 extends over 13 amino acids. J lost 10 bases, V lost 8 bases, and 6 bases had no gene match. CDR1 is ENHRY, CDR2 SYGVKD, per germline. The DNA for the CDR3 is TGTGCCATCGAGGCTAGCGGGGGGGAGGAGCAGTTCTTC. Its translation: CAIEASGGEEQFF.

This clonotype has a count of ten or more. The DNA for the CDR3 is TGTGCCAGCAGCCCCCAGGAGGGGAGCTATGGCTACACCTTC. Amino acid sequence: CASSPQEGSYGYTF. The chain recombines TRBV11-2 with TRBJ1-2; possibly TRBD1 for D (5 bases). Germline CDR1 and CDR2: SGHAT and FQNNGV. The CDR3 spans 14 residues. V shed 5 bases and J shed 4 bases, with 14 bases lying between them.

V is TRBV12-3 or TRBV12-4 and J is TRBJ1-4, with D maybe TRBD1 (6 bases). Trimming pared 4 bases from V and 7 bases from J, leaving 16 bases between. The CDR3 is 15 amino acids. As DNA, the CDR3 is TGTGCCAGCAGTTACAGGGAATTGTCGGCTGAAAAACTGTTTTTT. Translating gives CASSYRELSAEKLFF.

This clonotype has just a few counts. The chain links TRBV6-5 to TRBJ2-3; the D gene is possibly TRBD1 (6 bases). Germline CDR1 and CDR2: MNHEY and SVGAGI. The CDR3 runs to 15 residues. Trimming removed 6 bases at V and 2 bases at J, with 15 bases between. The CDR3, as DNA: TGTGCCAGCAGCCGAGGGGGTTTAGCCACAGATACGCAGTATTTT. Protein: CASSRGGLATDTQYF.

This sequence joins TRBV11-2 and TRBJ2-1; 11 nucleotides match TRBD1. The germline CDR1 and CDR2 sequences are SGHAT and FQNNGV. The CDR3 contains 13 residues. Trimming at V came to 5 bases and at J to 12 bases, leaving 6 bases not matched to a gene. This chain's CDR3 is CASSPRDRGVQFF. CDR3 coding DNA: TGTGCCAGCAGCCCCCGGGACAGGGGGGTGCAGTTCTTC.

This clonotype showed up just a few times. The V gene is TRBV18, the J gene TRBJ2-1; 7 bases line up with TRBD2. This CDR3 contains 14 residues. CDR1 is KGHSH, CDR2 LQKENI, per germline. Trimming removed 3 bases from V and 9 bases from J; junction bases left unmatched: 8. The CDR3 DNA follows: TGTGCCAGCTCACCTCCCGGACTAGTGGTTGAGCAGTTCTTC. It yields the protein CASSPPGLVVEQFF.

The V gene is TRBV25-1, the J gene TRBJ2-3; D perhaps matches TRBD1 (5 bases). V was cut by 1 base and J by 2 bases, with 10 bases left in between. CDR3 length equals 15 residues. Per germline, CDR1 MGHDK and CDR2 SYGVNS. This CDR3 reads CASSELSRDTDTQYF. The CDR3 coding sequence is TGTGCCAGCAGTGAATTGTCCAGGGACACAGATACGCAGTATTTT.

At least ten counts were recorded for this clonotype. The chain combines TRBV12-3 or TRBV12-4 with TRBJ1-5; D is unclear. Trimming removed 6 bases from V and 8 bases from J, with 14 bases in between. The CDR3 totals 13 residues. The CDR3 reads CASRKNPAEPQHF. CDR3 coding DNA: TGTGCCAGCAGAAAGAACCCAGCTGAGCCCCAGCATTTT.

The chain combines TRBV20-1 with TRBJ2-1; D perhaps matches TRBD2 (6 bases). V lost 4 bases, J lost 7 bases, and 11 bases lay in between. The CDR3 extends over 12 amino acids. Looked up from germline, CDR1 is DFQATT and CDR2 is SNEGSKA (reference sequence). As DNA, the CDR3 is TGCAGTGCTACCCCACTAGCAAATGAGCAGTTCTTC. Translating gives CSATPLANEQFF.

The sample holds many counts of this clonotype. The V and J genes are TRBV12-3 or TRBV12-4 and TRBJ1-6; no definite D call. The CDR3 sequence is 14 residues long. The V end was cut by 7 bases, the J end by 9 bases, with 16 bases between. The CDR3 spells CASTLGSRVSPLHF. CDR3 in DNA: TGTGCCAGCACCCTAGGCAGTCGGGTTTCACCCCTCCACTTT.

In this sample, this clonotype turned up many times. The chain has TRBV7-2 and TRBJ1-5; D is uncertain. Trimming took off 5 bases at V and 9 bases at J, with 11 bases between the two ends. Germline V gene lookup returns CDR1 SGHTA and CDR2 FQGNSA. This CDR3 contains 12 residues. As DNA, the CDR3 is TGTGCCAGCAGCCCCCCACGAGGGCCCCAGCATTTT. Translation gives CASSPPRGPQHF.

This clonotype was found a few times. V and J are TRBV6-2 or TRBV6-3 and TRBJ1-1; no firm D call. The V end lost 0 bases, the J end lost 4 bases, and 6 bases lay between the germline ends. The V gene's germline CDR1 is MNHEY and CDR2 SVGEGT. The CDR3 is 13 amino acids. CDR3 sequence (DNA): TGTGCCAGCAGTTACTCCTGGACCACTGAAGCTTTCTTT. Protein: CASSYSWTTEAFF.